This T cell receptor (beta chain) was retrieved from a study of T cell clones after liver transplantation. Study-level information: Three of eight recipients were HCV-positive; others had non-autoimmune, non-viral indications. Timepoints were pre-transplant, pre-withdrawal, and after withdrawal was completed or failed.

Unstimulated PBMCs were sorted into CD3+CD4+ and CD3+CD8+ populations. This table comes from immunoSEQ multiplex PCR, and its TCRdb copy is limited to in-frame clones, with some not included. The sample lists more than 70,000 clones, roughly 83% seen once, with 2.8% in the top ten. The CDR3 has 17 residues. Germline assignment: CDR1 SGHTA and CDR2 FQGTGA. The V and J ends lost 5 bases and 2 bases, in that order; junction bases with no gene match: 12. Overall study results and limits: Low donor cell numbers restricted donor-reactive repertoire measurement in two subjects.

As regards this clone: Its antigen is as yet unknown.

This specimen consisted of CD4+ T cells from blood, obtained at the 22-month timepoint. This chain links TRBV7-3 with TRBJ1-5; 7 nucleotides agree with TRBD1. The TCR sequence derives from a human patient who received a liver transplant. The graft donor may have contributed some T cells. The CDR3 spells CASSDPSTGWGNQPQHF. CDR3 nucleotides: TGTGCCAGCAGCGATCCGTCGACAGGGTGGGGCAATCAGCCCCAGCATTTT.